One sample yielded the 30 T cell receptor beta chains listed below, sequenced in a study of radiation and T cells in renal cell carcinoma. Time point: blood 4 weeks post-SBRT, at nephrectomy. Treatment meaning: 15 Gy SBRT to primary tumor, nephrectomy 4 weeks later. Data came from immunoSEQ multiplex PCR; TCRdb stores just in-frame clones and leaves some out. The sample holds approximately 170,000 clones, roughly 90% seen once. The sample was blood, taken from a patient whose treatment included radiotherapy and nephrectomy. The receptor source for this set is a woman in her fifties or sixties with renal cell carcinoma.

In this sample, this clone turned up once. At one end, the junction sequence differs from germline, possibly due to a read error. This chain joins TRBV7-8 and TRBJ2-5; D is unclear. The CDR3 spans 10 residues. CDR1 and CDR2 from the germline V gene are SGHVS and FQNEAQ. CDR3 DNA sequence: TGTGCCAGCAGCTCAGCTAGTCCTCACTTC. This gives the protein CASSSASPHF.

The CDR3 here is CASSEGTSGGAEQFF. CDR3 nucleotide sequence: TGTGCCAGCAGTGAAGGGACTAGCGGGGGGGCTGAGCAGTTCTTC. J is TRBJ2-1 and V is TRBV6-4; 16 bases are shared with TRBD2. The CDR3 spans 15 residues. Germline V gene data show CDR1 as MRHNA and CDR2 as SNTAGT. Unmatched junction bases numbered 2, after V lost 3 bases and J lost 9 bases.

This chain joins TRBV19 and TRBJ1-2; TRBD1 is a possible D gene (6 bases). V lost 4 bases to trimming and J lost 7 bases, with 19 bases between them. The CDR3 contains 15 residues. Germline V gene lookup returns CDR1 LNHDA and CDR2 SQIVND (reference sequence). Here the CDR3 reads CASSTQVLGASGYTF. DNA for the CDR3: TGTGCCAGTAGTACTCAAGTCCTGGGGGCTTCTGGCTACACCTTC.

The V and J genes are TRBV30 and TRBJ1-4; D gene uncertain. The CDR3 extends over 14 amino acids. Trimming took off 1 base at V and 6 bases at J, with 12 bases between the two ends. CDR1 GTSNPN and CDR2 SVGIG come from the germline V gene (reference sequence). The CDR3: CAWSEGLADEKLFF. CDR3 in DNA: TGTGCCTGGAGTGAGGGCCTCGCGGATGAAAAACTGTTTTTT.

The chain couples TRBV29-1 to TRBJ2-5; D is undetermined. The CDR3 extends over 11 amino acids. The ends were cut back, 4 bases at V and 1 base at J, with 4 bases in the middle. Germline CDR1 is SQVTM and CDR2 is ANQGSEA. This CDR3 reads CSVVRQETQYF. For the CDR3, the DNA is TGCAGCGTTGTTCGCCAAGAGACCCAGTACTTC. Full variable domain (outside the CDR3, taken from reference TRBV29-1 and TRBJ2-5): SAVISQKPSRDICQRGTSLTIQCQVDSQVTMMFWYRQQPGQSLTLIATANQGSEATYESGFVIDKFPISRPNLTFSTLTVSNMSPEDSSIYLCSVVRQETQYFGPGTRLLVL.

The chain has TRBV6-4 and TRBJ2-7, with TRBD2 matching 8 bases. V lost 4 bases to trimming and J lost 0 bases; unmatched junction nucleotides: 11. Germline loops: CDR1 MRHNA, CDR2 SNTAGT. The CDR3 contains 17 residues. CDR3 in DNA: TGTGCCAGCAGTGTCCGACTCGTTGGGACTAGCTCCTACGAGCAGTACTTC. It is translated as CASSVRLVGTSSYEQYF.

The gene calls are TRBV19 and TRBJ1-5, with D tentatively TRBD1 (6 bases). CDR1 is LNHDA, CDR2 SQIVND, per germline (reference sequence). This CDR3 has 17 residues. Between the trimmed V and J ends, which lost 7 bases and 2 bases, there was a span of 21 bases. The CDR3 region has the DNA TGTGCCAGTATGGACGGACAGTTGGTGGGCGGCAATCAGCCCCAGCATTTT. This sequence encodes CASMDGQLVGGNQPQHF.

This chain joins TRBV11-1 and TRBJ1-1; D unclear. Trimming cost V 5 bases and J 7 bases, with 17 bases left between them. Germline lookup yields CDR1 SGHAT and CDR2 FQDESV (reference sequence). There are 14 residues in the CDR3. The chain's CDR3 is CASSLGPGEVEAFF. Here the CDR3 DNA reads TGTGCCAGCAGCCTCGGGCCCGGCGAGGTTGAAGCTTTCTTT.

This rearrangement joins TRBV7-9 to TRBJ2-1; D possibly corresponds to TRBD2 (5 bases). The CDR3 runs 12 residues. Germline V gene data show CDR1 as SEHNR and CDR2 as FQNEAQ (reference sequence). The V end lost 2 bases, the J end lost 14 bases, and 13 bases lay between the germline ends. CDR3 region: CASSLFWDSEFF. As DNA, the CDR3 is TGTGCCAGCAGCTTATTCTGGGATAGCGAGTTCTTC.

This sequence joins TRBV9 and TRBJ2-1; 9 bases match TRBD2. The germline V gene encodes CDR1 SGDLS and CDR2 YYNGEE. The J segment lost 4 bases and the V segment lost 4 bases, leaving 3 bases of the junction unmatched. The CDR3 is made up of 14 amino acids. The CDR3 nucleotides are TGTGCCAGCAGCTCTAGCGGGGTGTACAATGAGCAGTTCTTC. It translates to CASSSSGVYNEQFF.

CDR3 DNA sequence: TGCGCCAGCAGCCAAGGAACAGGGGGGACGGTGACCCAGTACTTC. Translated, it gives CASSQGTGGTVTQYF. The V call is TRBV4-3, the J call TRBJ2-5, with TRBD1 identical over 8 bases. V lost 1 base, J lost 7 bases, and 8 bases stayed unmatched. Germline CDR1 LGHNA, CDR2 YSLEER. The CDR3 sequence is 15 residues long.

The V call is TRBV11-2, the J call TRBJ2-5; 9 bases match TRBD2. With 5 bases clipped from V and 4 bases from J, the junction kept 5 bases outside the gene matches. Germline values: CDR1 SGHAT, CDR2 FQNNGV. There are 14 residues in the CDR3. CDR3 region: CASSPRGGIETQYF. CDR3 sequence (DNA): TGTGCCAGCAGCCCGCGGGGGGGGATAGAGACCCAGTACTTC.

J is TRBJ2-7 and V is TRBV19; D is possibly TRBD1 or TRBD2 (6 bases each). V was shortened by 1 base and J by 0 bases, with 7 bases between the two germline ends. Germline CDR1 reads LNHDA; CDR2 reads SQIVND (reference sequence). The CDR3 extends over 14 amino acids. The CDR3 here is CASSIGGASYEQYF. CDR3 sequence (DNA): TGTGCCAGTAGTATAGGGGGGGCCTCCTACGAGCAGTACTTC.

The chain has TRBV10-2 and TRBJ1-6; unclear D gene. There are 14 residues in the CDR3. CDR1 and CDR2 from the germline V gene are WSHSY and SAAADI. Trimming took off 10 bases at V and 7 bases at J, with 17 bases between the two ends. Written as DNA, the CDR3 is TGCGCCATCCAACCGGGCGGCTTGAATTCACCCCTCCACTTT. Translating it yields CAIQPGGLNSPLHF.

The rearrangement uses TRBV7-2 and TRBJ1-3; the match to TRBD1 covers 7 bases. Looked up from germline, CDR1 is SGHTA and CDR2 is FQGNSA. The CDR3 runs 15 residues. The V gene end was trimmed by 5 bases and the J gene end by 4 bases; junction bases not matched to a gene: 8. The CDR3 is CASSQHRGSGNTIYF. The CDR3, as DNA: TGTGCCAGCAGCCAACACAGGGGTTCGGGAAACACCATATATTTT.

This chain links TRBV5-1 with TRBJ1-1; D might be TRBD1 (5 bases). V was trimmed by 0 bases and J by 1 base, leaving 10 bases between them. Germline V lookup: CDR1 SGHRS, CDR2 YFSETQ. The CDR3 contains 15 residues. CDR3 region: CASSLGGTGNTEAFF. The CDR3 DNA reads TGCGCCAGCAGCTTGGGTGGGACTGGGAACACTGAAGCTTTCTTT.

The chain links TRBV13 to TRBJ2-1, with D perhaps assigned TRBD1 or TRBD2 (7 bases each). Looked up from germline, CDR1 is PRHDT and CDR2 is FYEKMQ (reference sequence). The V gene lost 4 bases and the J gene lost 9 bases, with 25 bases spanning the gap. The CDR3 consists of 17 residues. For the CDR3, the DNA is TGTGCCAGCAGCTCGACCTATCAGGGGGGGGCATCAGTTGAGCAGTTCTTC. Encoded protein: CASSSTYQGGASVEQFF.

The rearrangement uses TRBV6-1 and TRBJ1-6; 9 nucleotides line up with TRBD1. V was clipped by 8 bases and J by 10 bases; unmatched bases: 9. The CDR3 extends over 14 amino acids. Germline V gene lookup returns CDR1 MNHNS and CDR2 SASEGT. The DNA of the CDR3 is TGTGCCAGCGGGGCGGGACAGGGAAAGTCACCCCTCCACTTT. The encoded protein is CASGAGQGKSPLHF.

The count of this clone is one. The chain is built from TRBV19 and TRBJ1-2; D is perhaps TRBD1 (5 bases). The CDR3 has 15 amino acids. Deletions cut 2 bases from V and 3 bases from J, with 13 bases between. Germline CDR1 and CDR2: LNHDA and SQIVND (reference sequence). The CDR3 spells CASSIWGREDYGYTF. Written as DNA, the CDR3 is TGTGCCAGTAGTATATGGGGCAGGGAAGACTATGGCTACACCTTC.

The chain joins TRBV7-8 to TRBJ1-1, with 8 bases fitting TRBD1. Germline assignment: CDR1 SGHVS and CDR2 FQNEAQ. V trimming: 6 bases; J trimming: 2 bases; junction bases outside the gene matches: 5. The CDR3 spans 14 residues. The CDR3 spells CASSFGQGNTEAFF. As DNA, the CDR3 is TGTGCCAGCAGTTTTGGACAGGGAAACACTGAAGCTTTCTTT.

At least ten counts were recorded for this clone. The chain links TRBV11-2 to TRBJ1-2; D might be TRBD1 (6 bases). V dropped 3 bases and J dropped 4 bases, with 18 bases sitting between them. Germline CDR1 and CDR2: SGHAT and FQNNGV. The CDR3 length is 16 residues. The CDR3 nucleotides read TGTGCCAGCAGCTTGGTGTTCCGGGGGCAGGGCTATGGCTACACCTTC. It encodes CASSLVFRGQGYGYTF.

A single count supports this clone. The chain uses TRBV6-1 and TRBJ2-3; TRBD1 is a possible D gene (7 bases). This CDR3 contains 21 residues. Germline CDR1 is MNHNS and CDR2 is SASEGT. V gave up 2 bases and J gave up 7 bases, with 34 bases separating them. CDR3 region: CASSEPGRGGGAGIGSYTQYF. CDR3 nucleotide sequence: TGTGCCAGCAGTGAACCGGGTAGAGGAGGGGGCGCTGGGATTGGGTCATATACGCAGTATTTT.

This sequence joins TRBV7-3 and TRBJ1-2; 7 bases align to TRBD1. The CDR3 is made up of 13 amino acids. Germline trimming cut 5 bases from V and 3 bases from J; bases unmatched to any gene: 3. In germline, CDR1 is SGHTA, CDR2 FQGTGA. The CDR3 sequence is CASSIDRDYGYTF. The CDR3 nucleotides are TGTGCCAGCAGCATAGACAGGGACTATGGCTACACCTTC.

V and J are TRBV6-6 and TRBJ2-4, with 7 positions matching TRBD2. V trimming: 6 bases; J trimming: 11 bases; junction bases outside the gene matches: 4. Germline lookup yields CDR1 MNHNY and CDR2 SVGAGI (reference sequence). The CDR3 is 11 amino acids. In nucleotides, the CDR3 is TGTGCCAGCAGCGGGGGGAGGGTTCAGTACTTC. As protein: CASSGGRVQYF.

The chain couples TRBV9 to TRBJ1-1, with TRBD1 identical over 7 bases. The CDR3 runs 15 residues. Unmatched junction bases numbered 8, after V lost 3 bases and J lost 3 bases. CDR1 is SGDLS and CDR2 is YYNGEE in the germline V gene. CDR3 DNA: TGTGCCAGCAGCGCGACAGGGACCCTCGACACTGAAGCTTTCTTT. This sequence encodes CASSATGTLDTEAFF.

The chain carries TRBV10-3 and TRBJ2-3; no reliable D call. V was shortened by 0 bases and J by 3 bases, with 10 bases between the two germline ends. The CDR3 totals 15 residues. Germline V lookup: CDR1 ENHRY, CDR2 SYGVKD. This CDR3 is CAISESERLTDTQYF. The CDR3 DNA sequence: TGTGCCATCAGTGAGTCCGAGAGGTTGACAGATACGCAGTATTTT.

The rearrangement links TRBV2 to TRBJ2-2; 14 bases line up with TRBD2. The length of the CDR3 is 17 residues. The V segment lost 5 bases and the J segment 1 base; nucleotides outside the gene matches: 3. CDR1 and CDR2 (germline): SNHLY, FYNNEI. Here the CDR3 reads CASSRTSGGKNTGELFF. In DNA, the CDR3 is TGTGCCAGCAGTCGGACTAGCGGGGGGAAGAACACCGGGGAGCTGTTTTTT. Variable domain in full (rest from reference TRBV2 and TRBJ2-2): EPEVTQTPSHQVTQMGQEVILRCVPISNHLYFYWYRQILGQKVEFLVSFYNNEISEKSEIFDDQFSVERPDGSNFTLKIRSTKLEDSAMYFCASSRTSGGKNTGELFFGEGSRLTVL.

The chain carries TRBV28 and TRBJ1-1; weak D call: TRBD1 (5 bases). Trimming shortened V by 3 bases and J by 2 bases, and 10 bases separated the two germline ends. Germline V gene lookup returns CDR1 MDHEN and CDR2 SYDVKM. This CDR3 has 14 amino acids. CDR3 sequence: CASSFGGTNTEAFF. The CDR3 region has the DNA TGTGCCAGCAGTTTTGGGGGAACAAACACTGAAGCTTTCTTT.

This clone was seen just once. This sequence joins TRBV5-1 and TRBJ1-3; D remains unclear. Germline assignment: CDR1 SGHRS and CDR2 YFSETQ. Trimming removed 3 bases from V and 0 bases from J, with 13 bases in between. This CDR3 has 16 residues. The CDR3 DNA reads TGCGCCAGCAGCTCGACTCAACCCGCCTCTGGAAACACCATATATTTT. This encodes CASSSTQPASGNTIYF.

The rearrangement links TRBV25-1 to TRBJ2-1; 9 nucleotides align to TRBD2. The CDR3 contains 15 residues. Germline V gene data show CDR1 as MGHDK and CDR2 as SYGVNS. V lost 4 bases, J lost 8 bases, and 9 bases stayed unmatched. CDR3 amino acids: CASSGSGGAGHEQFF. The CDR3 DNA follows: TGTGCCAGCAGTGGTAGCGGGGGCGCAGGCCATGAGCAGTTCTTC.